This TCR beta chain was obtained from a study of blood T cells in healthy people across ages. Primers used in a second PCR of about 6 to 11 cycles were a sample-barcoded 5' primer and a J-beta primer mix. Using its own MiXCR run on the 5' RACE reads, TCRdb lists one record per CDR3 protein. This table holds roughly 800,000 distinct CDR3 sequences, under 30% found once. The length of the CDR3 is 13 residues. V was clipped by 4 bases and J by 6 bases, with 11 bases between them. The germline gives CDR1 MNHNS, CDR2 SASEGT. These data were also reused for a study on T cells of mothers and their children.

What was sequenced was blood. This TCR was recovered from a boy aged 5-17 years in good health. The chain has TRBV6-1 and TRBJ2-3, with D unresolved. As DNA, the CDR3 is TGTGCCAGCAGTGCTGTAGGTGTGGATACGCAGTATTTT. It specifies CASSAVGVDTQYF.